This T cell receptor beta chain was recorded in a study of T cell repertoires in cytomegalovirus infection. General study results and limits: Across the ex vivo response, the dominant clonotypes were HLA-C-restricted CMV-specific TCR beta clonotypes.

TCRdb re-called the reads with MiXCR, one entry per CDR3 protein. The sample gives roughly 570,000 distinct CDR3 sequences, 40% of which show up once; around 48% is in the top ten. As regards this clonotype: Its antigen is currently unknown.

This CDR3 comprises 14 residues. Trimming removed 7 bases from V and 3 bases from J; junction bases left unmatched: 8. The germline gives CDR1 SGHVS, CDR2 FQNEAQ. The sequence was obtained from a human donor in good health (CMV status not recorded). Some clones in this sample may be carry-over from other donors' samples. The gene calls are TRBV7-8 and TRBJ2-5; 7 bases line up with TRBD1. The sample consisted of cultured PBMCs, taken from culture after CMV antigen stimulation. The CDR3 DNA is TGTGCCAGCACCTGGGCAGGGGGAAAAGAGACCCAGTACTTC. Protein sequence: CASTWAGGKETQYF.